The source of this T cell receptor (beta chain) is a study of identical twins. General observations from the study: Invariant cells of the MAIT and iNKT types might have partly distorted the zero-insertion analyses.

The CDR3 spans 15 residues. The V gene's germline CDR1 is SNHLY and CDR2 FYNNEI. V lost 8 bases, J lost 0 bases, and 14 bases lay in between. As concerns this clonotype: Its antigen is undetermined.

TCRdb reprocessed the 5' RACE reads via MiXCR and lists one record per CDR3 protein. Of under 400,000 distinct CDR3 sequences in the sample, approximately 8.8% were seen once. The sequenced sample consisted of naive T cells sorted from blood. The clonotype originates from a woman between 50 and 59 years old in good health. The rearrangement links TRBV2 to TRBJ2-1, with D unresolved. The CDR3 region has the DNA TGTGCCAGCCAACGGACGCCCGGCTCCTACAATGAGCAGTTCTTC. This translates into CASQRTPGSYNEQFF.